This T cell receptor (beta chain) was observed in a study of shared clonotypes between healthy human individuals. Study-level points and caveats: Naive subsets tended to show greater estimated richness than memory subsets.

For this clone: Its antigen is not identified.

Both subsets, CD45RA+ naive and CD45RA-negative memory, were split from the CD4+ cells. An even split of each subset's genomic DNA across several immunoSEQ plates was performed. Sequenced by immunoSEQ multiplex PCR; TCRdb stores in-frame clones only, minus some. The sample consists of 2 million to 2.5 million clones, approximately 95% of them appearing once. The clonotype comes from a man aged 18 to 29 in good health. The source material was naive CD4+ T cells sorted from blood. As for subset: CD45RA+ positively selected.

The CDR3, as DNA: TGTGCCAGTAGTGGAAGGGAGGGCACTAATGAAAAACTGTTTTTT. Protein product: CASSGREGTNEKLFF. V and J are TRBV19 and TRBJ1-4, with D uncertain. The V and J ends lost 5 bases and 2 bases respectively, with 12 bases between them. Germline V gene sequence: CDR1 LNHDA, CDR2 SQIVND (reference sequence). The CDR3 sequence is 15 residues long.